A selection of T cell receptor beta chains follows, all from one sample in a study of blood T cell repertoires in COVID-19. Produced via immunoSEQ multiplex PCR; TCRdb's table is partial and in-frame only. The sample gives 300,000 to 350,000 clones, approximately 92% of which show up once; approximately 7.5% is in the top ten. Specimen: peripheral blood. Receptor source: a woman in her thirties with COVID-19, enrolled during active disease. Each CDR3 is given with its conserved first and last residue. The order of the fields is J gene, V gene, D gene, CDR3 protein, CDR3 DNA. The D gene is left open where the match is weak.

j_gene: TRBJ1-2; v_gene: TRBV11-2; d_gene: -; CDR3aa: CASSLGGLYPGYGYTF; CDR3nt: TGTGCCAGCAGCTTAGGGGGCCTCTACCCCGGCTATGGCTACACCTTC
j_gene: TRBJ2-7; v_gene: TRBV18; d_gene: TRBD1; CDR3aa: CASSLGQGAGEQYF; CDR3nt: TGTGCCAGCTCACTTGGACAGGGGGCGGGGGAGCAGTACTTC
j_gene: TRBJ1-1; v_gene: TRBV2; d_gene: -; CDR3aa: CASSNLRGSTEAFF; CDR3nt: TGTGCCAGCAGTAATCTCAGGGGAAGCACTGAAGCTTTCTTT
j_gene: TRBJ1-2; v_gene: TRBV30; d_gene: -; CDR3aa: CAWSVMEGYTF; CDR3nt: TGTGCCTGGAGTGTAATGGAGGGCTACACCTTC
j_gene: TRBJ2-3; v_gene: TRBV7-2; d_gene: -; CDR3aa: CASSLELTSPEITDTQYF; CDR3nt: TGTGCCAGCAGCTTAGAGTTAACTAGCCCGGAGATTACAGATACGCAGTATTTT
j_gene: TRBJ1-5; v_gene: TRBV21-1; d_gene: -; CDR3aa: CASSKAPGHNQPQHF; CDR3nt: TGTGCCAGCAGCAAAGCGCCAGGGCACAATCAGCCCCAGCATTTT
j_gene: TRBJ1-1; v_gene: TRBV27; d_gene: -; CDR3aa: CASSLTGKNTEAFF; CDR3nt: TGTGCCAGCAGTTTAACAGGGAAGAACACTGAAGCTTTCTTT
j_gene: TRBJ2-2; v_gene: TRBV6-2/TRBV6-3; d_gene: -; CDR3aa: CASSLDLPTTGELFF; CDR3nt: TGTGCCAGCAGTCTCGACTTGCCAACCACCGGGGAGCTGTTTTTT
j_gene: TRBJ2-2; v_gene: TRBV27; d_gene: -; CDR3aa: CASSLSIGAGPGELFF; CDR3nt: TGTGCCAGCAGTTTATCGATTGGGGCGGGACCCGGGGAGCTGTTTTTT
j_gene: TRBJ2-4; v_gene: TRBV15; d_gene: TRBD2; CDR3aa: CATSRDLGLAGFKNIQYF; CDR3nt: TGTGCCACCAGCAGAGATCTTGGGCTAGCGGGATTCAAAAACATTCAGTACTTC